The source of this T cell receptor beta chain is a study of Graves' ophthalmopathy and Graves' hyperthyroidism. The study amplified TCR beta CDR3 regions using RNA transcripts. HTBI primers were employed in first-round RT-PCR, then a second-round multiplex PCR followed. MiXCR was run by TCRdb on the multiplex PCR reads, yielding one entry per CDR3 protein. Among a few hundred thousand distinct CDR3 sequences, around 20% were seen once, and the ten largest hold around 1.5%. The source of this sequence is a woman aged 18-30 years with Graves' ophthalmopathy. The specimen was peripheral blood.

CDR3 coding DNA: TGTGCCAGCAGCCCTAGACAGCACACTGAAGCTTTCTTT. It codes for CASSPRQHTEAFF. The V gene is TRBV6-1, the J gene TRBJ1-1; D possibly corresponds to TRBD1 (5 bases). Germline CDR1 MNHNS, CDR2 SASEGT. Deletions cut 6 bases from V and 3 bases from J, with 11 bases between. The CDR3 contains 13 residues.